One sample yielded the 12 T cell receptor beta chains listed below, sequenced in a study of Ad26.COV2.S vaccination and SARS-CoV-2 variants. Profiled with immunoSEQ multiplex PCR; TCRdb holds only in-frame clones, not every one. The table has hundreds of thousands of clones, more than 80% seen once. Documented treatment: around 19 received Ad26.COV2.S at low or high dose, single or two shots; 5 received placebo; per-sample allocation not given. Collection of the samples took place on day 63 after the first injection of vaccine or placebo. Here the sequenced sample was peripheral blood, taken in a trial of Ad26.COV2.S vaccine versus placebo. These receptors originate from a person between 18 and 59 years old who received the Ad26.COV2.S COVID-19 vaccine or a placebo.

The rearrangement joins TRBV5-5 to TRBJ2-1; D is perhaps TRBD2 (5 bases). The length of the CDR3 is 17 residues. V was trimmed by 3 bases and J by 2 bases, leaving 18 bases between them. The germline CDR1 and CDR2 sequences are SGHKS and YYEKEE (reference sequence). The chain's CDR3 is CASSSRTQGSAYNEQFF. CDR3 DNA: TGTGCCAGCAGCTCTAGGACGCAAGGGAGCGCCTACAATGAGCAGTTCTTC.

The rearrangement joins TRBV3-1 (or the pseudogene TRBV3-2) to TRBJ2-7; 9 positions agree with TRBD2. The CDR3 covers 13 residues. CDR1 and CDR2 (germline): LGHDT, YNNKEL (reference sequence). The trim removed 7 bases at V and 3 bases at J, leaving 4 bases unmatched. CDR3 bases: TGTGCCAGCATGGTTAGCGGGAGCTACGAGCAGTACTTC. It encodes CASMVSGSYEQYF.

The rearrangement uses TRBV2 and TRBJ2-3; either TRBD1 or TRBD2 may fit D (5 bases each). Germline CDR1 is SNHLY and CDR2 is FYNNEI. Trimming took off 8 bases at V and 1 base at J, with 10 bases between the two ends. This CDR3 comprises 13 residues. This chain's CDR3 is CASFRDRTDTQYF. The CDR3 DNA follows: TGTGCCAGCTTCAGGGACCGCACAGATACGCAGTATTTT.

This clone showed up just once. The chain uses TRBV5-5 and TRBJ2-7; D is perhaps TRBD1 (5 bases). V lost 1 base and J 3 bases, leaving 11 bases between the germline ends. Germline V gene sequence: CDR1 SGHKS, CDR2 YYEKEE (reference sequence). The CDR3 consists of 14 residues. As DNA, the CDR3 is TGTGCCAGCAGCTTGTTACAGGCCCTCTACGAGCAGTACTTC. Translation gives CASSLLQALYEQYF.

The chain uses TRBV7-9 and TRBJ1-6; D gene unclear. There are 12 residues in the CDR3. Germline values: CDR1 SEHNR, CDR2 FQNEAQ (reference sequence). Trimming stripped 5 bases from V and 8 bases from J, with 7 bases between. The CDR3 nucleotides are TGTGCCAGCAGCGTAAGGGATTCACCCCTCCACTTT. Amino acid sequence: CASSVRDSPLHF.

On this clone: In the same sample, other DNA sequences code for this CDR3. This rearrangement joins TRBV18 to TRBJ2-1; 11 bases fit TRBD2. The CDR3 totals 15 residues. Trimming took 4 bases from V and 5 from J; bases not matched to a gene: 4. Germline CDR1 is KGHSH and CDR2 is LQKENI. The CDR3 nucleotides are TGTGCCAGCTCACTAGGACTAGCGGGCGACAATGAGCAGTTCTTC. Residues: CASSLGLAGDNEQFF.

This clone has a handful of counts. The chain has TRBV7-2 and TRBJ1-2; D is ambiguous. Germline CDR1 and CDR2: SGHTA and FQGNSA. CDR3 length: 18 amino acids. V lost 4 bases, J lost 0 bases, and 21 bases lay in between. The CDR3 DNA reads as TGTGCCAGCAGCTCTAGCCTCACGGGAGAAGGTACTAACTATGGCTACACCTTC. This sequence encodes CASSSSLTGEGTNYGYTF.

The chain combines TRBV30 with TRBJ2-1; 10 positions agree with TRBD2. The J segment lost 2 bases and the V segment lost 5 bases, leaving 6 bases of the junction unmatched. Germline CDR1 and CDR2: GTSNPN and SVGIG (reference sequence). The length of the CDR3 is 15 residues. The CDR3 sequence is CAWQLLAGPYNEQFF. Here the CDR3 DNA reads TGTGCCTGGCAGTTACTAGCGGGGCCCTACAATGAGCAGTTCTTC.

The V gene is TRBV6-5, the J gene TRBJ2-7; 8 nucleotides line up with TRBD1. The CDR3 consists of 16 residues. Per the germline V gene, CDR1 is MNHEY and CDR2 is SVGAGI. The V segment lost 0 bases and the J segment 1 base; nucleotides outside the gene matches: 5. The CDR3 protein is CASSYSRTGLSYEQYF. For the CDR3, the DNA is TGTGCCAGCAGTTACTCAAGGACAGGGCTATCCTACGAGCAGTACTTC.

The chain is built from TRBV24-1 and TRBJ1-1; D is unclear. Germline CDR1 KGHDR, CDR2 SFDVKD. V was trimmed by 9 bases and J by 0 bases, leaving 4 bases between them. The CDR3 runs to 11 residues. This CDR3 reads CATHMNTEAFF. The CDR3 coding sequence is TGTGCCACCCATATGAACACTGAAGCTTTCTTT.

The V gene is TRBV3-1 (or the pseudogene TRBV3-2), the J gene TRBJ1-4; the D gene is possibly TRBD1 (6 bases). The CDR3 covers 19 residues. V was clipped by 2 bases and J by 2 bases, with 21 bases between them. Germline V gene data show CDR1 as LGHDT and CDR2 as YNNKEL (reference sequence). The CDR3 reads CASSQLLLQGTSTNEKLFF. The CDR3 nucleotides read TGTGCCAGCAGCCAACTTCTTCTCCAGGGGACGAGCACTAATGAAAAACTGTTTTTT.

The CDR3 spells CASSLPNVLGAQYF. The CDR3 DNA sequence: TGTGCCAGCAGCTTACCAAACGTACTGGGGGCCCAGTACTTC. The chain links TRBV7-2 to TRBJ2-5; D tentatively fits TRBD1 or TRBD2 (5 bases each). The CDR3 length is 14 residues. Germline loops: CDR1 SGHTA, CDR2 FQGNSA. Trimming shortened V by 2 bases and J by 9 bases, and 16 bases separated the two germline ends.